In its sample, the clone carrying this T cell receptor (beta chain) was seen once. The germline V gene encodes CDR1 SGHRS and CDR2 YFSETQ. V dropped 4 bases and J dropped 3; count of bases not matched to a gene: 5. This CDR3 has 14 amino acids. The sample comes from a study of cytomegalovirus exposure and HLA in healthy donors. The assay was immunoSEQ multiplex PCR, and TCRdb's table has in-frame clones only and misses some. The sample carries some 75,000 clones, around 96% recorded once. Sequenced: PBMCs. The genes are TRBV5-1 and TRBJ2-7; 9 positions match TRBD2. This sequence was found in a woman under 30 in good health and CMV-seronegative. The CDR3 region is CASSGSGRLYEQYF. CDR3 coding DNA: TGCGCCAGCAGCGGGAGCGGGAGGCTCTACGAGCAGTACTTC.